This record concerns one T cell receptor beta chain sequence. Germline CDR1 is SNHLY and CDR2 is FYNNEI. J was trimmed by 6 bases and V by 5 bases; bases with no gene match: 6. This CDR3 comprises 13 residues. The source of the sample is a study of blood T cell repertoires in COVID-19. Methods used by the authors: The assay estimated nucleated cells by amplifying reference gene primers. Here immunoSEQ multiplex PCR was the method, and the copy in TCRdb shows in-frame clones only, minus some. The V and J calls and clone size come from that table; D and trimming were worked out from the DNA. The sample contains under 75,000 clones, more than 60% of which appear only once.

Input material: peripheral blood. The V call is TRBV2, the J call TRBJ1-1; 7 nucleotides match TRBD1. This receptor was taken from a woman in her sixties or seventies with acute or convalescent COVID-19. DNA for the CDR3: TGTGCCAGCAGTACTCAGGGGGAAGCTGAAGCTTTCTTT. Protein sequence: CASSTQGEAEAFF.